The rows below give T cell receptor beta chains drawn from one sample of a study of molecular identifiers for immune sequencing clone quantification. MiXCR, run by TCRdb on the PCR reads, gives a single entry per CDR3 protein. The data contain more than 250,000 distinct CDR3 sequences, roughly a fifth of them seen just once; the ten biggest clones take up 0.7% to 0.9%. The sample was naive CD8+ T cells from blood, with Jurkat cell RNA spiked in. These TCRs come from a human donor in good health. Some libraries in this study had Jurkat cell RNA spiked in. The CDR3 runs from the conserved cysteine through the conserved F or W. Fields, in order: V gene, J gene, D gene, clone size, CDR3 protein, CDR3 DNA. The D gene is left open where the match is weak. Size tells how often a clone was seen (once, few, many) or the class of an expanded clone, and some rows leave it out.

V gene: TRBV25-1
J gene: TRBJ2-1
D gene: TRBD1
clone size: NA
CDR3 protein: CASNYRDREDNEQFF
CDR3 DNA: TGTGCCAGCAATTACCGGGACAGGGAAGACAATGAGCAGTTCTTC

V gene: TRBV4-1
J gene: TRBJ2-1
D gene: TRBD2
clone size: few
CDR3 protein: CASSPELAGMNNEQFF
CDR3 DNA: TGCGCCAGCAGCCCAGAACTAGCGGGGATGAACAATGAGCAGTTCTTC

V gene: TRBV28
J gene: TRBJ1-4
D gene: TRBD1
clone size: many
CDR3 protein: CASRDRGRGNEKLFF
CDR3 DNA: TGTGCCAGCAGGGACAGGGGGCGAGGGAATGAAAAACTGTTTTTT

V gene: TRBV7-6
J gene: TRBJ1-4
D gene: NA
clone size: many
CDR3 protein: CASSLVGTNEKLFF
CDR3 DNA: TGTGCCAGCAGCTTAGTGGGAACTAATGAAAAACTGTTTTTT

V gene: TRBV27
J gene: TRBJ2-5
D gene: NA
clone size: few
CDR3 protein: CASSLIYGETQYF
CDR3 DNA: TGTGCCAGCAGTTTGATCTACGGAGAGACCCAGTACTTC

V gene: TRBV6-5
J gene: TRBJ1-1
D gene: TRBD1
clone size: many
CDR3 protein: CASSYLGTGGTEAFF
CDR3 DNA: TGTGCCAGCAGTTACCTAGGGACAGGGGGCACTGAAGCTTTCTTT

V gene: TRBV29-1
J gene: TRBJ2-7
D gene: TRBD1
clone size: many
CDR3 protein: CSALQGGYEQYF
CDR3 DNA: TGCAGCGCCTTACAGGGGGGATACGAGCAGTACTTC

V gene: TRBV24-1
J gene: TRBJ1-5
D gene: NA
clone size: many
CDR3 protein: CATSDNTGNQPQHF
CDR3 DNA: TGTGCCACCAGTGATAACACTGGCAATCAGCCCCAGCATTTT

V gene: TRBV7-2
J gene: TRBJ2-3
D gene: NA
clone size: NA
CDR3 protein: CASGLDAGSTDTQYF
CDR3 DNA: TGTGCCAGCGGCTTAGATGCGGGGAGCACGGATACGCAGTATTTT

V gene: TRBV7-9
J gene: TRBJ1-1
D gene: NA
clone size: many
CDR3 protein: CASSHLTDPNTEAFF
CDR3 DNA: TGTGCCAGCAGCCATCTGACAGACCCCAACACTGAAGCTTTCTTT

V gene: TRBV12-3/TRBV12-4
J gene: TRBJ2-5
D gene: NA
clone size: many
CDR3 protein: CASKGNQETQYF
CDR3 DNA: TGTGCCAGCAAGGGTAACCAAGAGACCCAGTACTTC

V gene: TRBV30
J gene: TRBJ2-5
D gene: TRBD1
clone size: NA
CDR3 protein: CAWSTGTGEETQYF
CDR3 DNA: TGTGCCTGGAGTACCGGGACAGGGGAAGAGACCCAGTACTTC

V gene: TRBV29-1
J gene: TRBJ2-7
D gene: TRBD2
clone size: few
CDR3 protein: CSAWSLGTSRHYEQYF
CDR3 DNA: TGCAGCGCTTGGAGTTTAGGGACTAGCCGACATTACGAGCAGTACTTC

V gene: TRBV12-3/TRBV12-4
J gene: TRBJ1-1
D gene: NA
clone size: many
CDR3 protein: CASSFAGKANTEAFF
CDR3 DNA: TGTGCCAGCAGTTTTGCGGGCAAGGCGAACACTGAAGCTTTCTTT

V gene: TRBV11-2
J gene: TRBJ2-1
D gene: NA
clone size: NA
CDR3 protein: CASSLVGRNYDEQFF
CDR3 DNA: TGTGCCAGCAGCTTAGTCGGGCGAAACTACGATGAGCAGTTCTTC

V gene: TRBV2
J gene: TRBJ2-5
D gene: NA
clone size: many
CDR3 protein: CASSEEAGQETQYF
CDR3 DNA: TGTGCCAGCAGTGAAGAAGCGGGTCAAGAGACCCAGTACTTC

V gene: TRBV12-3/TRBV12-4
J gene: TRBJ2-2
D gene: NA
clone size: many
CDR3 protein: CASRARTGELFF
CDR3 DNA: TGTGCCAGCAGGGCTAGGACCGGGGAGCTGTTTTTT

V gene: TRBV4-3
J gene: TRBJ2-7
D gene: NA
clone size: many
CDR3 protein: CASSQEVTYEQYF
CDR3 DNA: TGCGCCAGCAGCCAAGAAGTAACCTACGAGCAGTACTTC

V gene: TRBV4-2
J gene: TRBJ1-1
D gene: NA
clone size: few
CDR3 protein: CASSLGGQGSMNTEAFF
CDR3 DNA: TGTGCCAGCAGCCTTGGAGGTCAGGGTTCCATGAACACTGAAGCTTTCTTT

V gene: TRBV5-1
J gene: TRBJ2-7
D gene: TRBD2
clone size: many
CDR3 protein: CASSLDPLRGGDEQQYF
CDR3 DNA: TGCGCCAGCAGCTTGGACCCCCTGCGGGGGGGGGACGAGCAGCAGTACTTC

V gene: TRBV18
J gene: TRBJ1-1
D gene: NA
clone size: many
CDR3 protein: CASSPLGYTEAFF
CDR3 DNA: TGTGCCAGCTCACCACTCGGGTACACTGAAGCTTTCTTT

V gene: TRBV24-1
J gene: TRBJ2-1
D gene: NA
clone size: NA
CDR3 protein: CATSDADEGKDEQFF
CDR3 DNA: TGTGCCACCAGTGATGCGGACGAGGGGAAAGATGAGCAGTTCTTC

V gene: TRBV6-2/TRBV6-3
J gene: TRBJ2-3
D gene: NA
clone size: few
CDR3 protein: CASSYTDLTDTQYF
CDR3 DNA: TGTGCCAGCAGTTATACCGACTTGACAGATACGCAGTATTTT

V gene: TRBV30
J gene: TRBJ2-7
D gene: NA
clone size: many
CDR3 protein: CAWSVLGDEQYF
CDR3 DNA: TGTGCCTGGAGTGTATTGGGGGACGAGCAGTACTTC

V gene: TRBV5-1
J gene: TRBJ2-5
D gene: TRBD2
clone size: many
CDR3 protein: CASSLTLAGVGETQYF
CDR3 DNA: TGCGCCAGCAGCTTAACTCTAGCGGGAGTAGGAGAGACCCAGTACTTC

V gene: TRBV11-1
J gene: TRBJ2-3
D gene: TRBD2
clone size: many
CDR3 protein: CASSLLAEATDTQYF
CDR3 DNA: TGTGCCAGCAGCTTGCTAGCGGAAGCCACAGATACGCAGTATTTT

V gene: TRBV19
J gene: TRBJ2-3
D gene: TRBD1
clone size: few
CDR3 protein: CASESWDREGDTQYF
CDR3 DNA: TGTGCCAGTGAGTCGTGGGACAGGGAAGGAGATACGCAGTATTTT

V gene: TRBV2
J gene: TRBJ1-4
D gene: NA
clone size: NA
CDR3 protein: CASSPQTGLNEKLFF
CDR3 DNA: TGTGCCAGCAGTCCACAAACAGGGCTTAATGAAAAACTGTTTTTT

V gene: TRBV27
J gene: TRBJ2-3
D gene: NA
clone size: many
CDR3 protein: CASSWAGPDTQYF
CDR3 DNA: TGTGCCAGCAGTTGGGCAGGGCCAGATACGCAGTATTTT

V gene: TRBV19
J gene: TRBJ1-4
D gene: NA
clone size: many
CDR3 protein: CASSIDRQVEEKLFF
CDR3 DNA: TGTGCCAGTAGTATTGATCGACAGGTCGAAGAAAAACTGTTTTTT

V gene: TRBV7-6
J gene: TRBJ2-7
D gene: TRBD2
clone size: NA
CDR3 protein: CAGSPGLASTYEQYF
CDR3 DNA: TGTGCCGGCAGCCCAGGACTAGCGAGTACCTACGAGCAGTACTTC

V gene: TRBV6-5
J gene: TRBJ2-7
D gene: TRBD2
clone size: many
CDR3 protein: CASRVDSGSNYEQYF
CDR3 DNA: TGTGCCAGCAGGGTTGATAGCGGGAGCAACTACGAGCAGTACTTC

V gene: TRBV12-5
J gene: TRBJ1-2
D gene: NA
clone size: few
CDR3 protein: CASVGDNNYGYTF
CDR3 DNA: TGTGCTAGTGTAGGGGACAATAACTATGGCTACACCTTC

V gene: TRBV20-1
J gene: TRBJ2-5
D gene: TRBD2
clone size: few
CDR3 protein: CSANPLGGGETQYF
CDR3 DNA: TGCAGTGCTAACCCGCTCGGGGGGGGGGAGACCCAGTACTTC

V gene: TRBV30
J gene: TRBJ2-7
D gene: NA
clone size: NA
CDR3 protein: CAWKWGYEQYF
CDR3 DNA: TGTGCCTGGAAATGGGGCTACGAGCAGTACTTC

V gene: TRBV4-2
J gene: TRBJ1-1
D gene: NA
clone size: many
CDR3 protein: CASSQDLGLDTEAFF
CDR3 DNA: TGTGCCAGCAGCCAAGATTTAGGTTTGGACACTGAAGCTTTCTTT

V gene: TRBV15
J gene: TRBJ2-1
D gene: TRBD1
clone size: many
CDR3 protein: CATSEVRQGEQFF
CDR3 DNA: TGTGCCACCAGCGAGGTTAGACAGGGGGAGCAGTTCTTC

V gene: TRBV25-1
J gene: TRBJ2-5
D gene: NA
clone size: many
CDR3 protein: CASSDSSFRTQYF
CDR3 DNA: TGTGCCAGCAGTGACTCCAGCTTTCGGACCCAGTACTTC

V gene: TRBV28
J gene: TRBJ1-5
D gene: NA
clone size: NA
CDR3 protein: CAGSHEVEANQPQHF
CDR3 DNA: TGTGCCGGCAGCCATGAGGTGGAAGCCAATCAGCCCCAGCATTTT

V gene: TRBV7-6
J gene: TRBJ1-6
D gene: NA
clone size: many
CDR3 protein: CASSPTEYNSPLHF
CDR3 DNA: TGTGCCAGCAGCCCGACGGAATATAATTCACCCCTCCACTTT

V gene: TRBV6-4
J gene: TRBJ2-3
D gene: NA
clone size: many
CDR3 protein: CASRQSTYQGALADTQYF
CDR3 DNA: TGTGCCAGCAGGCAATCAACGTATCAAGGGGCTCTTGCAGATACGCAGTATTTT

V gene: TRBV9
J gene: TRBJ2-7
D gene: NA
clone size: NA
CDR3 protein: CASSVGKRGEQYF
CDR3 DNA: TGTGCCAGCAGCGTAGGCAAGCGCGGCGAGCAGTACTTC